Listed below are T cell receptor beta chains from one sample, sequenced in a study of lymphopenia after photon versus proton radiotherapy. Here immunoSEQ multiplex PCR was the method, and the copy in TCRdb shows in-frame clones only, minus some. Of approximately 150,000 clones in the sample, 70% to 90% are singletons; the top ten hold approximately 4.8%. The sequencing here drew on peripheral blood, taken from a patient treated with photon-based radiotherapy. The receptors were gathered from a man aged 50 to 60 with gastric cancer. Both conserved end residues are part of each CDR3.

TRBV5-1	TRBJ1-5	CASSLGSNQPQHF
TRBV19	TRBJ1-5	CASSNSGASNQPQHF
TRBV6-4	TRBJ1-2	CASSESVGNYGYTF
TRBV28	TRBJ2-5	CASTDVNKPETQYF
TRBV13	TRBJ2-7	CASSIRSYEQYF
TRBV27	TRBJ1-1	CASQWGPETEAFF
TRBV7-9	TRBJ2-7	CASSFTSGLSYEQYF
TRBV6-1	TRBJ1-5	CASREWRGINQPQHF
TRBV9	TRBJ2-7	CASSVGDGTYEQYF
TRBV7-3	TRBJ1-1	CASSLDRADTEAFF
TRBV9	TRBJ2-4	CASSVGLAGGLENIQYF
TRBV2	TRBJ1-4	CASGPGRVHEKLFF
TRBV30	TRBJ2-3	CAWDYGTDTQYF
TRBV9	TRBJ1-3	CASSVGVRGNTIYF
TRBV18	TRBJ1-1	CASSKTGDTEAFF
TRBV7-8	TRBJ2-7	CASSPDRGGNYEQYF
TRBV5-1	TRBJ2-1	CASSVGGTSGDNEQFF
TRBV7-2	TRBJ2-3	CASSSGPTADTQYF
TRBV9	TRBJ2-3	CASQGLAGDTQYF
TRBV9	TRBJ2-1	CASSVVGTSGYISYNEQFF
TRBV18	TRBJ1-4	CASSPPSRGNEKLFF
TRBV19	TRBJ1-1	CASSMVGMNTEAFF
TRBV2	TRBJ2-3	CASKEGRDTQYF
TRBV6-5	TRBJ2-7	CASSNRAAGSYEQYF
TRBV2	TRBJ2-3	CASGRQEISSTDTQYF
TRBV7-9	TRBJ1-2	CASSPGVYGYTF
TRBV11-2	TRBJ2-1	CASSLESYNEQFF